The T cell receptor beta chain described here comes from a study of technical replicates of blood from a few donors. Per the germline V gene, CDR1 is SGHTA and CDR2 is FQGNSA. The length of the CDR3 is 15 residues. V lost 1 base to trimming and J lost 0 bases, with 7 bases between them. The repertoire was sequenced with immunoSEQ multiplex PCR; TCRdb's copy has only in-frame clones and lacks some. The table records 80,000 to 100,000 clones, 90% to 97% of them present only once. This sequence was found in a human donor in good health. V and J are TRBV7-2 and TRBJ1-5; D gene ambiguous. Sample: T cells isolated from PBMCs. The CDR3 spells CASSLVLYSNQPQHF. The CDR3 DNA sequence: TGTGCCAGCAGCTTAGTCCTCTATAGCAATCAGCCCCAGCATTTT.